The 21 T cell receptor beta chains in this list originate from one sample, sequenced in a study of blood T cell repertoires in COVID-19. Data came from immunoSEQ multiplex PCR; TCRdb stores just in-frame clones and leaves some out. The sample shows under 250,000 clones, over 80% of them seen only once. The sample taken for sequencing was peripheral blood. The source of these receptors is a woman in her seventies with active or convalescent COVID-19.

The V and J genes are TRBV9 and TRBJ2-3, with no clear D. The V gene lost 4 bases and the J gene lost 3 bases, with 12 bases spanning the gap. The CDR3 spans 14 residues. Looked up from germline, CDR1 is SGDLS and CDR2 is YYNGEE. CDR3 sequence reads: CASSPRLGTDTQYF. CDR3 DNA sequence: TGTGCCAGCAGCCCACGACTTGGGACAGATACGCAGTATTTT.

As DNA, the CDR3 is TGTGCCAGCAGTCCACAGGGGGAAAAACTGTTTTTT. Residues: CASSPQGEKLFF. V is TRBV6-5 and J is TRBJ1-4; 7 positions match TRBD1. Germline V gives CDR1 MNHEY, CDR2 SVGAGI. The length of the CDR3 is 12 residues. The V and J ends lost 5 bases and 8 bases, in that order; junction bases with no gene match: 2.

V usage is TRBV19 and J usage is TRBJ2-2, with 8 bases identical to TRBD2. Germline V lookup: CDR1 LNHDA, CDR2 SQIVND (reference sequence). Trimming cost V 5 bases and J 6 bases; bases outside gene matches: 11. CDR3 length: 16 amino acids. The CDR3, as DNA: TGTGCCAGTAGTCAGCGGGAGAGGGGGGTTGCCGGGGAGCTGTTTTTT. Translation gives CASSQRERGVAGELFF.

This clone has only a few counts. The rearrangement links TRBV30 to TRBJ2-7; the match to TRBD1 covers 7 bases. The germline gives CDR1 GTSNPN, CDR2 SVGIG (reference sequence). The CDR3 loop spans 16 amino acids. V dropped 2 bases and J dropped 0; count of bases not matched to a gene: 10. DNA for the CDR3: TGTGCCTGGAGTCCCCAGTGGGGACAGACCTCCTACGAGCAGTACTTC. The encoded protein is CAWSPQWGQTSYEQYF.

The chain recombines TRBV6-2 or TRBV6-3 with TRBJ2-3, with a possible D match to TRBD2 (6 bases). V was shortened by 5 bases and J by 3 bases, with 21 bases between the two germline ends. Germline V gives CDR1 MNHEY, CDR2 SVGEGT. This CDR3 spans 17 amino acids. The CDR3 sequence: CASSPSPGVKGTDTQYF. CDR3 nucleotide sequence: TGTGCCAGCAGTCCCTCCCCGGGGGTAAAAGGTACAGATACGCAGTATTTT.

The genes are TRBV18 and TRBJ1-2, with D possibly being TRBD1 (5 bases). This CDR3 spans 13 amino acids. The germline V and J ends were trimmed by 4 bases and 3 bases, with 9 bases remaining between them. Looked up from germline, CDR1 is KGHSH and CDR2 is LQKENI. CDR3 in DNA: TGTGCCAGCTCACTCCAGGGTGACTATGGCTACACCTTC. It translates to CASSLQGDYGYTF.

V usage is TRBV7-2 and J usage is TRBJ2-5, with D perhaps TRBD1 (5 bases). Per the germline V gene, CDR1 is SGHTA and CDR2 is FQGNSA. The length of the CDR3 is 14 residues. V lost 5 bases to trimming and J lost 5 bases, with 15 bases between them. In nucleotides, the CDR3 is TGTGCCAGCAGCGCTGGGGCCCTGACGGAGACCCAGTACTTC. The encoded protein is CASSAGALTETQYF.

The V gene is TRBV28, the J gene TRBJ1-6; D remains unclear. V dropped 5 bases and J dropped 8 bases, with 7 bases sitting between them. The length of the CDR3 is 12 residues. Looked up from germline, CDR1 is MDHEN and CDR2 is SYDVKM. CDR3 nucleotides: TGTGCCAGCAGTCCCCCGGATTCACCCCTCCACTTT. Translating it yields CASSPPDSPLHF.

This clone has just a few counts. The CDR3 DNA reads as TGCAGCGTTGACCTTCGCGCTAGAGGGACTCAGAATGAGCAGTTCTTC. Translated, it gives CSVDLRARGTQNEQFF. This chain links TRBV29-1 with TRBJ2-1, with D possibly TRBD2 on 6 matching bases. The germline gives CDR1 SQVTM, CDR2 ANQGSEA. The CDR3 length is 16 residues. V was pared by 3 bases and J by 7 bases, with 22 bases between.

V and J are TRBV12-5 and TRBJ1-5; D remains unclear. Germline loops: CDR1 LGHNT, CDR2 FRNRAP. CDR3 length: 12 amino acids. V was clipped by 7 bases and J by 4 bases, with 8 bases between them. The CDR3: CASARDNQPQHF. Here the CDR3 DNA reads TGTGCTAGTGCGAGGGATAATCAGCCCCAGCATTTT. Variable domain in full (rest from reference TRBV12-5 and TRBJ1-5): DARVTQTPRHKVTEMGQEVTMRCQPILGHNTVFWYRQTMMQGLELLAYFRNRAPLDDSGMPKDRFSAEMPDATLATLKIQPSEPRDSAVYFCASARDNQPQHFGDGTRLSIL.

The CDR3 coding sequence is TGTGCCAGCAGTTTCTTGAATTCACCCCTCCACTTT. Translating it yields CASSFLNSPLHF. The rearrangement joins TRBV27 to TRBJ1-6; D is unclear. CDR1 and CDR2 (germline): MNHEY, SMNVEV (reference sequence). The ends were cut back, 3 bases at V and 7 bases at J, with 4 bases in the middle. The CDR3 has 12 residues.

J is TRBJ1-6 and V is TRBV13; 7 bases agree with TRBD1. Germline V gene data show CDR1 as PRHDT and CDR2 as FYEKMQ (reference sequence). The CDR3 is made up of 15 amino acids. J was trimmed by 7 bases and V by 4 bases; bases with no gene match: 7. CDR3 coding DNA: TGTGCCAGCAGCTACAGGGGACGAGAGAATTCACCCCTCCACTTT. It yields the protein CASSYRGRENSPLHF.

The CDR3 bases are TGTGCCAGCACCCCTAAGGGGGGACTAGCGGGAGGGCCAATCTACGAGCAGTACTTC. Amino acid sequence: CASTPKGGLAGGPIYEQYF. This chain links TRBV2 with TRBJ2-7, with 16 bases identical to TRBD2. The V gene's germline CDR1 is SNHLY and CDR2 FYNNEI. This CDR3 is built from 19 residues. V dropped 7 bases and J dropped 3; count of bases not matched to a gene: 15.

This chain connects TRBV11-2 to TRBJ2-3, with TRBD2 identical over 16 bases. V lost 3 bases to trimming and J lost 2 bases; unmatched junction nucleotides: 8. The CDR3 length is 19 residues. Germline CDR1 and CDR2: SGHAT and FQNNGV. The CDR3 protein is CASSLRPGLAGGPTDTQYF. Written as DNA, the CDR3 is TGTGCCAGCAGCTTGAGACCGGGACTAGCGGGAGGGCCCACAGATACGCAGTATTTT. The variable domain in full, with the rest retrieved from reference TRBV11-2 and TRBJ2-3, is EAGVAQSPRYKIIEKRQSVAFWCNPISGHATLYWYQQILGQGPKLLIQFQNNGVVDDSQLPKDRFSAERLKGVDSTLKIQPAKLEDSAVYLCASSLRPGLAGGPTDTQYFGPGTRLTVL.

V gene TRBV2 combines with J gene TRBJ2-7; perhaps TRBD2 as D (8 bases). The CDR3 runs to 15 residues. The germline V gene encodes CDR1 SNHLY and CDR2 FYNNEI. V dropped 1 base and J dropped 2 bases, with 12 bases sitting between them. CDR3 sequence: CASSEGSGTAYEQYF. The CDR3 bases are TGTGCCAGCAGTGAAGGTAGCGGGACAGCCTACGAGCAGTACTTC.

This sequence joins TRBV5-1 and TRBJ2-5; 8 bases are shared with TRBD1. The trim removed 7 bases at V and 4 bases at J, leaving 12 bases unmatched. Germline CDR1 reads SGHRS; CDR2 reads YFSETQ. The length of the CDR3 is 15 residues. CDR3 sequence reads: CASRQGRGGGETQYF. Here the CDR3 DNA reads TGCGCCAGCCGACAGGGGCGCGGAGGGGGAGAGACCCAGTACTTC.

The V and J genes are TRBV7-9 and TRBJ1-2; maybe TRBD1 (6 bases). The CDR3 is made up of 15 amino acids. Germline V gene lookup returns CDR1 SEHNR and CDR2 FQNEAQ (reference sequence). The germline V and J ends were trimmed by 0 bases and 8 bases, with 16 bases remaining between them. The DNA for the CDR3 is TGTGCCAGCAGCTTAGCGTCCGGGGGGCAGGAGGGCTACACCTTC. Its protein is CASSLASGGQEGYTF.

This clone occurred a few times. The chain combines TRBV19 with TRBJ2-2, with D maybe TRBD1 (6 bases). Trimming pared 4 bases from V and 10 bases from J, leaving 16 bases between. The CDR3 has 14 amino acids. Germline V lookup: CDR1 LNHDA, CDR2 SQIVND (reference sequence). DNA of the CDR3: TGTGCCAGTAGTACCACAGGGATTTCGGCGGAGCTGTTTTTT. Translating gives CASSTTGISAELFF.

V gene TRBV19 combines with J gene TRBJ1-1; D is unresolved. The CDR3 runs 15 residues. In germline, CDR1 is LNHDA, CDR2 SQIVND (reference sequence). The V gene lost 1 base and the J gene lost 0 bases, with 9 bases spanning the gap. In DNA form, the CDR3 reads TGTGCCAGTAGTATAGTGCCAACAGTGAACACTGAAGCTTTCTTT. Protein: CASSIVPTVNTEAFF.

The V gene is TRBV5-4, the J gene TRBJ2-2, with 8 bases identical to TRBD1. Germline trimming cut 3 bases from V and 5 bases from J; bases unmatched to any gene: 9. This CDR3 is 16 amino acids long. CDR1 is SGHNT and CDR2 is YYREEE in the germline V gene (reference sequence). The CDR3 region has the DNA TGTGCCAGCAGCTACGGACAGGGACTTCCAACCGGGGAGCTGTTTTTT. This sequence encodes CASSYGQGLPTGELFF.

The chain carries TRBV19 and TRBJ2-7, with a possible D match to TRBD2 (6 bases). Germline V gene lookup returns CDR1 LNHDA and CDR2 SQIVND (reference sequence). The CDR3 extends over 12 amino acids. Trimming took off 5 bases at V and 6 bases at J, with 11 bases between the two ends. DNA of the CDR3: TGTGCCAGTAGTTCAACGGGAGTCGAGCAGTACTTC. Its translation: CASSSTGVEQYF.